The next 9 T cell receptor beta chains were all read from a single sample in a study of early T cells in non-severe SARS-CoV-2 infection. TCRdb analysed the 5' RACE reads with MiXCR anew, one entry per CDR3 protein. The sample has tens of thousands of distinct CDR3 sequences, 8.7% seen once. Sequenced here: whole blood, sampled at baseline. The source is an adult who was a healthcare worker with PCR-confirmed SARS-CoV-2 infection or an uninfected control (not recorded which).

This clonotype was seen a handful of times. This chain connects TRBV7-3 to TRBJ2-1, with D possibly TRBD2 on 5 matching bases. Germline CDR1 SGHTA, CDR2 FQGTGA. The CDR3 has 13 amino acids. V was shortened by 2 bases and J by 6 bases, with 8 bases between the two germline ends. The CDR3, as DNA: TGTGCCAGCAGCTTAGGGGAGTTCAATGAGCAGTTCTTC. Translating gives CASSLGEFNEQFF. The full variable domain, rest sourced from reference TRBV7-3 and TRBJ2-1, is GAGVSQTPSNKVTEKGKYVELRCDPISGHTALYWYRQSLGQGPEFLIYFQGTGAADDSGLPNDRFFAVRPEGSVSTLKIQRTERGDSAVYLCASSLGEFNEQFFGPGTRLTVL.

This clonotype was detected only a few times. The J gene is TRBJ1-4, the V gene TRBV5-1, with D tentatively TRBD1 (5 bases). V was shortened by 2 bases and J by 8 bases, with 16 bases between the two germline ends. Germline V gives CDR1 SGHRS, CDR2 YFSETQ. The CDR3 sequence is 15 residues long. Written as DNA, the CDR3 is TGCGCCAGCAGCTTCCGCTCAGGGCTTGGAGAAAAACTGTTTTTT. This translates into CASSFRSGLGEKLFF. The whole variable domain, filled in from reference TRBV5-1 and TRBJ1-4, reads KAGVTQTPRYLIKTRGQQVTLSCSPISGHRSVSWYQQTPGQGLQFLFEYFSETQRNKGNFPGRFSGRQFSNSRSEMNVSTLELGDSALYLCASSFRSGLGEKLFFGSGTQLSVL.

In this sample, this clonotype turned up once. The junction shows a germline mismatch at one end, possibly a read error. The V call is TRBV24-1, the J call TRBJ2-1; TRBD2 agrees at 7 bases. The CDR3 sequence is 15 residues long. Per germline, CDR1 KGHDR and CDR2 SFDVKD. The CDR3 sequence: CATSEGGSSYKEQFF. The DNA for the CDR3 is TGTGCCACCAGTGAGGGCGGGAGCTCCTACAAAGAGCAGTTCTTC.

The chain recombines TRBV18 with TRBJ2-6; D unresolved. CDR3 length equals 15 residues. CDR1 is KGHSH and CDR2 is LQKENI in the germline V gene. Trimming stripped 3 bases from V and 4 bases from J, with 10 bases between. The CDR3 loop is CASSPRTSGANVLTF. The CDR3 DNA follows: TGTGCCAGCTCACCGCGGACGTCGGGGGCCAACGTCCTGACTTTC.

This clonotype was detected ten times or more. The chain is built from TRBV20-1 and TRBJ1-3; D unclear. The CDR3 contains 14 residues. V was trimmed by 3 bases and J by 0 bases, leaving 9 bases between them. Per germline, CDR1 DFQATT and CDR2 SNEGSKA (reference sequence). The CDR3 protein is CSASAGGSGNTIYF. The CDR3 nucleotides are TGCAGTGCTAGTGCAGGAGGCTCTGGAAACACCATATATTTT.

This clonotype was observed a handful of times. V gene TRBV7-2 combines with J gene TRBJ2-3; 7 bases are shared with TRBD1. CDR1 and CDR2 (germline): SGHTA, FQGNSA. V lost 4 bases and J lost 5; bases outside the gene matches: 6. The CDR3 consists of 14 residues. The CDR3 is CASSWGTAVDTQYF. The CDR3 DNA follows: TGTGCCAGCAGCTGGGGGACAGCGGTAGATACGCAGTATTTT.

The chain has TRBV7-2 and TRBJ2-3, with TRBD2 identical over 16 bases. V shed 4 bases and J 1 base; nucleotides not matched to a gene: 5. The CDR3 is made up of 18 amino acids. Germline values: CDR1 SGHTA, CDR2 FQGNSA. The CDR3 DNA reads TGTGCCAGCAGCTACGACGGGACTAGCGGGGGGGGCACAGATACGCAGTATTTT. This encodes CASSYDGTSGGGTDTQYF.

This clonotype was seen more than once but under ten times. The chain has TRBV7-9 and TRBJ2-7; no firm D call. Germline V CDR1 and CDR2: SEHNR, FQNEAQ (reference sequence). The CDR3 runs to 13 residues. Trimming took 8 bases from V and 3 from J, leaving 14 bases between them. This CDR3 is CASRPLRVYEQYF. The CDR3 DNA is TGTGCCAGCCGCCCGTTAAGGGTCTACGAGCAGTACTTC.

The V call is TRBV27, the J call TRBJ1-1; 7 positions match TRBD1. With V trimmed by 3 bases and J by 8 bases, 6 bases remained unmatched. CDR1 MNHEY and CDR2 SMNVEV come from the germline V gene (reference sequence). The CDR3 covers 13 residues. This CDR3 reads CASSFSPTGEAFF. CDR3 DNA sequence: TGTGCCAGCAGTTTTTCCCCGACAGGGGAAGCTTTCTTT.